This is a list of T cell receptor beta chains from one sample in a study of long-term antiretroviral therapy in people with HIV. This table comes from immunoSEQ multiplex PCR, and its TCRdb copy is limited to in-frame clones, with some not included. The sample yields 20,000 or so clones, around 90% seen once. This specimen was unsorted PBMCs, taken 1.8 years before starting antiretroviral therapy. The receptors were gathered from a man aged 45-65 years with HIV. Each CDR3 is given with its conserved first and last residue. The D gene is left open where the match is weak. Not every row has a clone size; where given, it reads once, few, many or a size class.

D gene: -
clone size: few
V gene: TRBV7-9
J gene: TRBJ1-2
CDR3 DNA: TGTGCCAGCAGCTTAGACCTCTATGGCTACACCTTC
CDR3 protein: CASSLDLYGYTF

D gene: -
clone size: -
V gene: TRBV2
J gene: TRBJ2-3
CDR3 DNA: TGTGCCAGCAGTGAAGTGGATACGCAGTATTTT
CDR3 protein: CASSEVDTQYF

D gene: -
clone size: -
V gene: TRBV2
J gene: TRBJ2-2
CDR3 DNA: TGTGCCAGCAGTGTAGTAGGCACCGGGGAGCTGTTTTTT
CDR3 protein: CASSVVGTGELFF

D gene: TRBD1
clone size: once
V gene: TRBV19
J gene: TRBJ2-5
CDR3 DNA: TGTGCCAGTAGTATAGACGGTGCAGGGGGAGAGACCCAGTACTTC
CDR3 protein: CASSIDGAGGETQYF

D gene: TRBD1
clone size: -
V gene: TRBV19
J gene: TRBJ1-2
CDR3 DNA: TGTGCCAGTAGTTTTCCTTCCCAACAGGGGGCTCACTATGGCTACACCTTC
CDR3 protein: CASSFPSQQGAHYGYTF

D gene: TRBD1
clone size: once
V gene: TRBV27
J gene: TRBJ1-5
CDR3 DNA: TGTGCCAGCAGTCCCTGGGACAGGAGCGTTCAGCCCCAGCATTTT
CDR3 protein: CASSPWDRSVQPQHF

D gene: TRBD2
clone size: few
V gene: TRBV7-9
J gene: TRBJ2-5
CDR3 DNA: TGTGCCAGCAGCATCGGGACTAGCGGGGAGACCCAGTACTTC
CDR3 protein: CASSIGTSGETQYF

D gene: -
clone size: -
V gene: TRBV5-1
J gene: TRBJ2-7
CDR3 DNA: TGCGCCAGCAGCTCAGGGGGGGCCTACGAGCAGTACTTC
CDR3 protein: CASSSGGAYEQYF

D gene: TRBD1
clone size: -
V gene: TRBV7-9
J gene: TRBJ2-7
CDR3 DNA: TGTGCCAGCAGCTCCCAGGGGGCGCAGCCCTACGAGCAGTACTTC
CDR3 protein: CASSSQGAQPYEQYF

D gene: -
clone size: -
V gene: TRBV27
J gene: TRBJ1-2
CDR3 DNA: TGTGCCAGCAGTTTAAGCGAGGATAACTATGGCTACACCTTC
CDR3 protein: CASSLSEDNYGYTF

D gene: -
clone size: -
V gene: TRBV28
J gene: TRBJ1-2
CDR3 DNA: TGTGCCAGCAGTTTAGGAGGCAGGGCTAACTATGGCTACACCTTC
CDR3 protein: CASSLGGRANYGYTF

D gene: -
clone size: -
V gene: TRBV7-9
J gene: TRBJ2-7
CDR3 DNA: TGTGCCAGCAGCCTGGGACCCGAGCAGTACTTC
CDR3 protein: CASSLGPEQYF

D gene: -
clone size: -
V gene: TRBV14
J gene: TRBJ2-3
CDR3 DNA: TGTGCCAGCAGCCAAGTTCGTACCAGCGGAGCTACAGATACGCAGTATTTT
CDR3 protein: CASSQVRTSGATDTQYF

D gene: -
clone size: -
V gene: TRBV7-9
J gene: TRBJ2-3
CDR3 DNA: TGTGCCAGCAACAAAGGGAACGGCGTGGCTGATACGCAGTATTTT
CDR3 protein: CASNKGNGVADTQYF

D gene: TRBD2
clone size: -
V gene: TRBV7-2
J gene: TRBJ2-1
CDR3 DNA: TGTGCCAGCAGTCCCGTCGGGACTACTAACAATGAGCAGTTCTTC
CDR3 protein: CASSPVGTTNNEQFF

D gene: TRBD2
clone size: once
V gene: TRBV2
J gene: TRBJ2-1
CDR3 DNA: TGTGCCAGCGGGACTAGCGGGGACAATGAGCAGTTCTTC
CDR3 protein: CASGTSGDNEQFF

D gene: TRBD1
clone size: once
V gene: TRBV30
J gene: TRBJ1-4
CDR3 DNA: TGTGCCTATTTCCCACAGGGGAATTCGGAAAAACTGTTTTTT
CDR3 protein: CAYFPQGNSEKLFF

D gene: -
clone size: -
V gene: TRBV10-3
J gene: TRBJ1-5
CDR3 DNA: TGTGCCATCAGTGAGTCGGGCAGGGTTAATCAGCCCCAGCATTTT
CDR3 protein: CAISESGRVNQPQHF

D gene: -
clone size: -
V gene: TRBV5-1
J gene: TRBJ2-3
CDR3 DNA: TGCGCCAGCAGCGTGCAGATGAGCGGAGCTAGCACAGATACGCAGTATTTT
CDR3 protein: CASSVQMSGASTDTQYF

D gene: -
clone size: -
V gene: TRBV28
J gene: TRBJ2-1
CDR3 DNA: TGTGCCAGCAGTTCGAATGGACAGAGCAATGAGCAGTTCTTC
CDR3 protein: CASSSNGQSNEQFF

D gene: -
clone size: -
V gene: TRBV7-9
J gene: TRBJ1-3
CDR3 DNA: TGTGCCAGCAGCTTAGCGAATCGAAACTTCGGGGGAAACACCATATATTTT
CDR3 protein: CASSLANRNFGGNTIYF

D gene: -
clone size: few
V gene: TRBV10-3
J gene: TRBJ1-5
CDR3 DNA: TGTGCCATCAGTGAGTCGTCACAGGAGCAGCCCCAGCATTTT
CDR3 protein: CAISESSQEQPQHF

D gene: TRBD2
clone size: -
V gene: TRBV4-1
J gene: TRBJ2-7
CDR3 DNA: TGCGCCAGCAGCCAGATGACTAGCGAGAGCGATTTTCGGTACTTC
CDR3 protein: CASSQMTSESDFRYF

D gene: -
clone size: -
V gene: TRBV7-9
J gene: TRBJ2-1
CDR3 DNA: TGTGCCAGCAGCTTTCCGAGCCTTACTTACAATGAGCAGTTCTTC
CDR3 protein: CASSFPSLTYNEQFF

D gene: -
clone size: -
V gene: TRBV6-1
J gene: TRBJ1-1
CDR3 DNA: TGTGCCAGCAGTGAGGCAGGCCGGAACACTGAAGCTTTCTTT
CDR3 protein: CASSEAGRNTEAFF

D gene: -
clone size: -
V gene: TRBV6-5
J gene: TRBJ2-1
CDR3 DNA: TGTGCCACGAAGTCAGGGGTGGATGACAATGAGCAGTTCTTC
CDR3 protein: CATKSGVDDNEQFF

D gene: -
clone size: -
V gene: TRBV19
J gene: TRBJ2-1
CDR3 DNA: TGTGCCACCCAAAATAGCGCCTACAATGAGCAGTTCTTC
CDR3 protein: CATQNSAYNEQFF

D gene: -
clone size: once
V gene: TRBV5-4
J gene: TRBJ1-4
CDR3 DNA: TGTGCCAGCAGCTTGGACGCCCAGAGGGAAAAACTGTTTTTT
CDR3 protein: CASSLDAQREKLFF